One sample yielded the 12 T cell receptor beta chains listed below, sequenced in a study of T cell clonotyping in hematopoietic cell transplantation. Here immunoSEQ multiplex PCR was the method, and the copy in TCRdb shows in-frame clones only, minus some. Of some 40,000 clones listed, 94% are singletons. The sample consisted of peripheral blood mononuclear cells. Source of these receptors: a woman in her 50s in good health. Some clones in this sample may be carry-over from other donors' samples.

The chain joins TRBV19 to TRBJ1-5, with 7 bases fitting TRBD1. The CDR3 sequence is 16 residues long. After removal of 1 base from V and 3 bases from J, the junction contained 6 bases not matched to a gene. In germline, CDR1 is LNHDA, CDR2 SQIVND (reference sequence). The DNA for the CDR3 is TGTGCCAGTAGTATAGTTGAGGGGGCAATCAATCAGCCCCAGCATTTT. Its translation: CASSIVEGAINQPQHF.

The CDR3 coding sequence is TGTGCCAGCAGCTTTAGACAGGGGGCTTTAGAAGCTTTCTTT. This gives the protein CASSFRQGALEAFF. This sequence joins TRBV7-8 and TRBJ1-1, with TRBD1 identical over 10 bases. V shed 3 bases and J 8 bases; nucleotides not matched to a gene: 6. The CDR3 is 14 residues long. Germline V gives CDR1 SGHVS, CDR2 FQNEAQ.

CDR3 bases: TGTGCCAGCAGTCTCGGGTTCGCTAACTATGGCTACACCTTC. Protein product: CASSLGFANYGYTF. The rearrangement uses TRBV6-6 and TRBJ1-2, with D uncertain. The CDR3 covers 14 residues. The ends were cut back, 5 bases at V and 0 bases at J, with 10 bases in the middle. Germline V gene data show CDR1 as MNHNY and CDR2 as SVGAGI (reference sequence).

This sequence joins TRBV19 and TRBJ1-3; no clear D. V was shortened by 6 bases and J by 0 bases, with 12 bases between the two germline ends. The CDR3 runs 15 residues. CDR1 and CDR2 from the germline V gene are LNHDA and SQIVND (reference sequence). CDR3 residues: CASSRRRSSGNTIYF. The CDR3 nucleotides read TGTGCCAGTAGCAGGCGACGGAGCTCTGGAAACACCATATATTTT.

This clone was seen a few times. One junction end does not reproduce the germline sequence, and a read error may be involved. The CDR3 DNA reads TGTGCCAGCAGTTTAGGTGCCGGGGAGCTGTTTTTT. The encoded protein is CASSLGAGELFF. V and J are TRBV11-3 and TRBJ2-2, with D unclear. Germline V gene data show CDR1 as SGHNT and CDR2 as YENEEA. The CDR3 covers 12 residues.

This chain connects TRBV6-5 to TRBJ2-2; no clear D gene. Trimming removed 6 bases at V and 4 bases at J, with 9 bases between. CDR3 size: 13 residues. Looked up from germline, CDR1 is MNHEY and CDR2 is SVGAGI. This CDR3 reads CASSLTRTGELFF. Here the CDR3 DNA reads TGTGCCAGCAGCCTAACACGCACCGGGGAGCTGTTTTTT.

This sequence joins TRBV5-4 and TRBJ2-1; D not resolved. Germline V gives CDR1 SGHNT, CDR2 YYREEE (reference sequence). Trimming stripped 3 bases from V and 8 bases from J, with 18 bases between. The CDR3 extends over 15 amino acids. In nucleotides, the CDR3 is TGTGCCAGCAGCTCCCCGGGCACTCAGAGGCATGAGCAGTTCTTC. This gives the protein CASSSPGTQRHEQFF.

The rearrangement joins TRBV6-4 to TRBJ2-3; TRBD1 matches 8 bases. The germline CDR1 and CDR2 sequences are MRHNA and SNTAGT. Trimming at V came to 6 bases and at J to 8 bases, leaving 10 bases not matched to a gene. CDR3 length: 14 amino acids. The CDR3, as DNA: TGTGCCAGCAGCCCTGGACAGGGATGGGGTACGCAGTATTTT. Its translation: CASSPGQGWGTQYF.

This chain joins TRBV25-1 and TRBJ2-6; D call uncertain. The V and J ends lost 8 bases and 2 bases respectively, with 10 bases between them. There are 14 residues in the CDR3. Germline V CDR1 and CDR2: MGHDK, SYGVNS. CDR3 nucleotides: TGTGCCAGCTCTCGTGCAGCTGGGGCCAACGTCCTGACTTTC. It is translated as CASSRAAGANVLTF.

The V gene is TRBV20-1, the J gene TRBJ1-2; the match to TRBD1 covers 9 bases. CDR1 is DFQATT, CDR2 SNEGSKA, per germline (reference sequence). The ends lost 8 bases at V and 6 bases at J; junction bases unmatched: 4. This CDR3 spans 11 amino acids. The CDR3 loop reads CSLTGGDGYTF. The CDR3 DNA follows: TGCAGTCTTACAGGGGGCGATGGCTACACCTTC.

In DNA form, the CDR3 reads TGTGCCAGCAGAAAAGACAGGGTCTTAGATCAGCCCCAGCATTTT. Its translation: CASRKDRVLDQPQHF. This sequence joins TRBV2 and TRBJ1-5, with 7 bases matching TRBD1. The CDR3 length is 15 residues. Trimming took 6 bases from V and 5 from J; bases not matched to a gene: 10. Germline CDR1 is SNHLY and CDR2 is FYNNEI.

V and J are TRBV7-8 and TRBJ2-7, with unresolved D. Germline CDR1 SGHVS, CDR2 FQNEAQ. Trimming shortened V by 1 base and J by 0 bases, and 10 bases separated the two germline ends. CDR3 length equals 15 residues. The CDR3 protein is CASSLGTFSSYEQYF. The CDR3 DNA reads TGTGCCAGCAGCTTAGGAACATTTAGCTCCTACGAGCAGTACTTC.